The entry that follows covers one TCR beta chain sequence. It was the approximately 130-subject validation cohort, separate from the roughly 700-subject first cohort, to which the donors belonged. V was cut by 5 bases and J by 3 bases, with 14 bases left in between. This CDR3 has 15 amino acids. Germline CDR1 MNHNY, CDR2 SVGAGI (reference sequence). These data are taken from a study of cytomegalovirus exposure and HLA in healthy donors. Study information: A subsequent analysis reported that the 95 to 150 validation repertoires were produced on the same platform that had also been used for the roughly 700 first-cohort repertoires.

Sequenced by immunoSEQ multiplex PCR; TCRdb stores in-frame clones only, minus some. The profile shows 80,000 to 100,000 clones, roughly 87% of them singletons. The chain links TRBV6-6 to TRBJ1-5, with TRBD1 as a possible D gene (5 bases). The sequenced sample was PBMCs. The TCR originated in a man between 18 and 35 years old in good health and CMV-seropositive. Here the CDR3 DNA reads TGTGCCAGCAGTCTCCTCAGGGTCGCCAATCAGCCCCAGCATTTT. It is translated as CASSLLRVANQPQHF.